This T cell receptor beta chain was recovered during a study of blood T cell repertoires in COVID-19. Study as a whole: Samples of COVID-19 (acute and convalescent) were obtained from the United States, Italy and Spain.

There are 14 residues in the CDR3. The V and J ends lost 3 bases and 2 bases respectively, with 9 bases between them. CDR1 is LNHDA and CDR2 is SQIVND in the germline V gene (reference sequence). The method was immunoSEQ multiplex PCR; TCRdb's version includes in-frame clones alone and lacks a portion of them. The data hold about 64,000 clones, with roughly four fifths observed a single time. Sequencing input: peripheral blood. This chain connects TRBV19 to TRBJ2-3; D remains ambiguous. The source of this sequence is a human donor in a cohort sampled during active COVID-19. The CDR3 sequence is CASSITVYTDTQYF. The CDR3 bases are TGTGCCAGTAGTATTACGGTATACACAGATACGCAGTATTTT.